This paragraph covers one T cell receptor (beta chain) sequence. Its antigen is unidentified. V shed 4 bases, J shed 7 bases, and the junction held 8 bases outside the gene matches. The CDR3 length is 15 residues. Germline V lookup: CDR1 MNHEY, CDR2 SMNVEV (reference sequence). The sample originates from a study of CD8 T cells in ankylosing spondylitis. Study-wide results and caveats: Disease-linked clones bore a CD8+ phenotype and were relatively rare in peripheral blood. In ankylosing spondylitis patients, matched synovial fluid reportedly showed significant enrichment of disease-linked clones. Certain motif variants had earlier been reported in reactive arthritis synovial fluid and blood. Made up of under ten highly homologous variants, a TCR beta motif appeared characteristic of ankylosing spondylitis blood.

Preparation of TCR beta libraries was done by quantitative 5'-RACE with molecular barcodes. TCRdb redid the calling of the 5' RACE reads with MiXCR, one entry per CDR3 protein. Among some 450,000 distinct CDR3 sequences listed, roughly 15% were seen once. The receptor was derived from a male donor with ankylosing spondylitis. The rearrangement links TRBV27 to TRBJ2-1, with 9 bases identical to TRBD2. The source material was blood, either unsorted or a sorted T cell fraction (not recorded which). Here the CDR3 DNA reads TGTGCCAGCAGTTCCCCGGTAGCGGGGGTAAATGAGCAGTTCTTC. Protein: CASSSPVAGVNEQFF.